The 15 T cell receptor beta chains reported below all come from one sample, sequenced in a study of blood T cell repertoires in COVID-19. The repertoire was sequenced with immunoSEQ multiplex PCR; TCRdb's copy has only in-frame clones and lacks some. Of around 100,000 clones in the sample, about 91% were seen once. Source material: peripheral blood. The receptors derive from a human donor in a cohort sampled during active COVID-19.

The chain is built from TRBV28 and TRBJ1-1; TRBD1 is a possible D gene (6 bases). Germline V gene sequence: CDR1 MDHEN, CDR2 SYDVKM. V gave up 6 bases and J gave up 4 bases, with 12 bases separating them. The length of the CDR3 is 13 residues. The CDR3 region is CASSYNRATEAFF. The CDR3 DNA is TGTGCCAGCAGCTACAACAGGGCCACTGAAGCTTTCTTT.

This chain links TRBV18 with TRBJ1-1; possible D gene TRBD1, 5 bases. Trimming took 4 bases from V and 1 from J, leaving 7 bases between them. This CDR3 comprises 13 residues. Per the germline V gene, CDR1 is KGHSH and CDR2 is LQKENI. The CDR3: CASSLDRNTEAFF. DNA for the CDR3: TGTGCCAGCTCACTTGACAGGAACACTGAAGCTTTCTTT.

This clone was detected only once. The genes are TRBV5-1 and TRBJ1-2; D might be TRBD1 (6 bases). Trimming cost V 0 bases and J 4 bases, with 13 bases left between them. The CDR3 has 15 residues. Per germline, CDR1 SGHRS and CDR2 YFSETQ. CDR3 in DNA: TGCGCCAGCAGCTTGGCTATAGGGGGTTCCTATGGCTACACCTTC. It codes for CASSLAIGGSYGYTF.

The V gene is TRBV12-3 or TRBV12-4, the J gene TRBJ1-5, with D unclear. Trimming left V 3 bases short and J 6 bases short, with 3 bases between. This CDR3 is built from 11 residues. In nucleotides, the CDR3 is TGTGCCAGCAGTTTCGGTCAGCCCCAGCATTTT. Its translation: CASSFGQPQHF.

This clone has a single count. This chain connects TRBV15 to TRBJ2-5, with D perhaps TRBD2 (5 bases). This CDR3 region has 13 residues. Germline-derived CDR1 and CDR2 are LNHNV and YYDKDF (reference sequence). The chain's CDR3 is CATGADPRETQYF. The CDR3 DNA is TGTGCAACCGGAGCGGATCCCCGAGAGACCCAGTACTTC.

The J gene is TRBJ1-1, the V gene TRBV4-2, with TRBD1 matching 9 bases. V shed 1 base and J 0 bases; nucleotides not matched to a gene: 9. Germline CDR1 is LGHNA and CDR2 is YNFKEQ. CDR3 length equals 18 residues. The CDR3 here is CASSQAQGAIAMNTEAFF. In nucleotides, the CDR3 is TGTGCCAGCAGCCAAGCACAGGGGGCGATAGCTATGAACACTGAAGCTTTCTTT.

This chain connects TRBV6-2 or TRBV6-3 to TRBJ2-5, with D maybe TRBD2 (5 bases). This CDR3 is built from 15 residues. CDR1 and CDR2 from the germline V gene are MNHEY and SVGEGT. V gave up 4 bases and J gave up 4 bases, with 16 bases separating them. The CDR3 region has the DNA TGTGCCAGCAGTTTCGCGATCCCCCGGGGAGAGACCCAGTACTTC. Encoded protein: CASSFAIPRGETQYF.

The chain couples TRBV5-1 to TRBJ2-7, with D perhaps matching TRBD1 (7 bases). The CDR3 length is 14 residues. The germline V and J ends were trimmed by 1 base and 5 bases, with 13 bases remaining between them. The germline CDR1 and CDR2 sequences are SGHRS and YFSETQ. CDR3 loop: CASSLPRGDHEQYF. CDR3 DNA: TGCGCCAGCAGCTTGCCCAGGGGGGACCACGAGCAGTACTTC.

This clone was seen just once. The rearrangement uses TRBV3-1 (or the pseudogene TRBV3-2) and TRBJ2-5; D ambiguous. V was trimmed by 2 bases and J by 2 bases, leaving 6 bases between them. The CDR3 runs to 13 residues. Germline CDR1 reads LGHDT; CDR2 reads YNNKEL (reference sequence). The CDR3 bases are TGTGCCAGCAGCCAACGACTTCAAGAGACCCAGTACTTC. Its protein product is CASSQRLQETQYF.

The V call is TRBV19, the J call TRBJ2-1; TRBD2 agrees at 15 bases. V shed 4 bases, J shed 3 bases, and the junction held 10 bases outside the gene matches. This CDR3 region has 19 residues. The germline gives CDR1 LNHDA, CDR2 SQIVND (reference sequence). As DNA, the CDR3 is TGTGCCAGTAGTACCCGGACTAGCGGGAGGGCCGGAGGCTACAATGAGCAGTTCTTC. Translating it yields CASSTRTSGRAGGYNEQFF.

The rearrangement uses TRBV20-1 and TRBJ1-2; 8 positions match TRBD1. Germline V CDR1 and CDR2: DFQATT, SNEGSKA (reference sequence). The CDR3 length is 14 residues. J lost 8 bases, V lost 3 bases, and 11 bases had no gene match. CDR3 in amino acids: CSASAPTGERGYTF. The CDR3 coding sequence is TGCAGTGCTAGTGCCCCGACAGGGGAGCGGGGCTACACCTTC.

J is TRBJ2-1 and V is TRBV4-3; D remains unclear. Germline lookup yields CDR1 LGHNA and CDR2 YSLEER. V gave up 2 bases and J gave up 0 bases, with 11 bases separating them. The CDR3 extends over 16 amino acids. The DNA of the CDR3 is TGCGCCAGCAGCCAACAACATGGCCGCTCCTACAATGAGCAGTTCTTC. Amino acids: CASSQQHGRSYNEQFF.

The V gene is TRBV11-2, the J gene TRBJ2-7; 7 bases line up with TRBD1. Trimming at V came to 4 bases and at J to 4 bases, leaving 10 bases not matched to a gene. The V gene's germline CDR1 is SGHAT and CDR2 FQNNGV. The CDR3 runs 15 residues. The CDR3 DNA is TGTGCCAGCAGCTACGCCGGGACAGTCACTTACGAGCAGTACTTC. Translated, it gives CASSYAGTVTYEQYF.

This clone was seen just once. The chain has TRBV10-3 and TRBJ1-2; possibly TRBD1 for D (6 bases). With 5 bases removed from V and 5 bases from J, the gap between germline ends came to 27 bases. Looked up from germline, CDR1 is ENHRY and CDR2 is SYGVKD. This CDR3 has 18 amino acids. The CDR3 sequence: CAISPRRGGADPPYGYTF. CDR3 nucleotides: TGTGCCATCAGTCCGAGAAGAGGGGGGGCCGATCCCCCATATGGCTACACCTTC.

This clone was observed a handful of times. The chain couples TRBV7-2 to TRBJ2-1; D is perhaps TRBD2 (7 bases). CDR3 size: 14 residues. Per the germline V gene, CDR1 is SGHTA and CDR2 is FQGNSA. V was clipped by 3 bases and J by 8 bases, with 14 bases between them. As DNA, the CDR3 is TGTGCCAGCAGCTTTGGGGGGGGCCTATATGAGCAGTTCTTC. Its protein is CASSFGGGLYEQFF.